Shown below are 32 T cell receptor beta chains from a single sample sequenced in a study of T cell clonality in common variable immunodeficiency. Study-level results: Reportedly, TCR beta sequences from common variable immunodeficiency showed fewer deletions and N-nucleotide insertions.

Some clones are missing from TCRdb's copy, which holds only in-frame ones; the method was immunoSEQ multiplex PCR. Captured here are about 7,300 clones, none seen once; the top ten comprise roughly 22%. These TCRs are of unknown antigen specificity. The specimen was peripheral blood mononuclear cells. Receptors were obtained from a human donor with common variable immunodeficiency.

This clone was detected a few times. Read coverage stops 3 residues before the CDR3 terminus; the germline J gene supplies the remainder. The J gene is TRBJ2-1, the V gene TRBV11-2; D is possibly TRBD1 (6 bases). The germline gives CDR1 SGHAT, CDR2 FQNNGV. The CDR3 loop spans 13 amino acids. Trimming removed 5 bases at V and 7 bases at J, with 12 bases between. The CDR3 bases that were read are TGTGCCAGCAGCGGGGGCAGTCTGAATGAG. This gives the protein CASSGGSLNE. From start to end, the CDR3 is CASSGGSLNEQFF.

About this clone: With the read ending 3 residues before the CDR3 end, the germline J gene is used to fill in that end. The chain is built from TRBV19 and TRBJ2-7; the match to TRBD2 covers 7 bases. The CDR3 covers 14 residues. The germline V gene has CDR1 LNHDA and CDR2 SQIVND (reference sequence). Trimming at V came to 0 bases and at J to 4 bases, leaving 3 bases not matched to a gene. Partial CDR3 DNA: TGTGCCAGTAGTATAGATAAAGCGGGATACGAG. Translation: CASSIDKAGYE. The full CDR3 is CASSIDKAGYEQYF.

This clone was observed many times. The missing CDR3 end, 3 residues past where the read stops, is filled in from the germline J gene. The V gene is TRBV20-1, the J gene TRBJ1-1, with TRBD1 matching 7 bases. Germline V gene data show CDR1 as DFQATT and CDR2 as SNEGSKA (reference sequence). The CDR3 contains 11 residues. The CDR3 region is CSARRDREAFF. The sequenced CDR3 bases are TGCAGTGCCAGGAGGGACAGAGAA.

This clone was detected a few times. The read ends 3 residues before the CDR3 terminus; that terminus is restored from the germline J gene. The V gene is TRBV30, the J gene TRBJ2-7, with D possibly being TRBD2 (6 bases). This CDR3 region has 14 residues. The V gene's germline CDR1 is GTSNPN and CDR2 SVGIG (reference sequence). Trimming pared 2 bases from V and 6 bases from J, leaving 17 bases between. CDR3 sequence: CAWSSRDSEREQYF. CDR3 DNA (partial): TGTGCCTGGAGTTCGCGGGACTCCGAGCGCGAG.

The table lists this clone with many counts. CDR3 sequence reads: CASSVQRESTDTQYF. The covered CDR3 bases are TGTGCCAGTAGTGTCCAGCGGGAGAGCACAGATACG. The gene calls are TRBV19 and TRBJ2-3, with TRBD2 matching over 8 bases. The CDR3 extends 3 residues past the end of the read, so its final part is completed from the germline J gene. This CDR3 comprises 15 residues. The ends lost 5 bases at V and 0 bases at J; junction bases unmatched: 4. Germline CDR1 is LNHDA and CDR2 is SQIVND (reference sequence).

This clone was counted only a few times. The CDR3 extends 3 residues past the end of the read, so its final part is completed from the germline J gene. The genes are TRBV19 and TRBJ2-7; 12 bases are a match to TRBD2. This CDR3 comprises 15 residues. Germline V gene data show CDR1 as LNHDA and CDR2 as SQIVND (reference sequence). V dropped 4 bases and J dropped 2; count of bases not matched to a gene: 3. CDR3 region: CASSTGLAGTYEQYF. Incomplete CDR3 DNA: TGTGCCAGTAGTACCGGACTAGCGGGAACCTACGAG.

In the case of this clone: Read data end 3 residues before the CDR3 end; the end is taken from the germline J gene. The V and J genes are TRBV19 and TRBJ2-1, with D maybe TRBD2 (5 bases). Germline V CDR1 and CDR2: LNHDA, SQIVND (reference sequence). This CDR3 has 15 amino acids. Trimming took off 7 bases at V and 5 bases at J, with 18 bases between the two ends. This CDR3 is CASKPRRGYDNEQFF. CDR3 bases read: TGTGCCAGTAAGCCTCGGAGAGGGTATGACAATGAG.

For this clone: The sequence runs out 3 residues before the end of the CDR3; the remainder is reconstructed from the germline J gene. The rearrangement links TRBV19 to TRBJ1-5; TRBD1 might be the D (6 bases). The ends were cut back, 9 bases at V and 6 bases at J, with 15 bases in the middle. This CDR3 comprises 13 residues. Germline lookup yields CDR1 LNHDA and CDR2 SQIVND (reference sequence). The CDR3 protein is CASQNRDGQPQHF. The sequenced CDR3 bases are TGTGCCAGCCAAAACAGGGACGGTCAGCCC.

A few counts support this clone. The sequenced CDR3 bases are TGTGCCAGCAGTGAAGTACAAACCTACGAG. It specifies CASSEVQTYE. The full CDR3 protein reads CASSEVQTYEQYF. V gene TRBV6-1 combines with J gene TRBJ2-7; D not resolved. The read ends 3 residues before the CDR3 terminus; that terminus is restored from the germline J gene. CDR3 length: 13 residues. Trimming stripped 1 base from V and 2 bases from J, with 6 bases between. Germline V gene data show CDR1 as MNHNS and CDR2 as SASEGT.

This clone was seen many times. The CDR3 end is not reached by the read, which stops 3 residues before it; the germline J gene fills it in. V gene TRBV14 combines with J gene TRBJ2-7, with 10 positions matching TRBD2. The length of the CDR3 is 14 residues. V lost 6 bases to trimming and J lost 5 bases; unmatched junction nucleotides: 7. The germline CDR1 and CDR2 sequences are SGHDN and FVKESK. The CDR3 sequence: CASSPLAGADEQYF. The sequenced part of the CDR3 DNA is TGTGCCAGCAGTCCTCTAGCGGGAGCGGACGAG.

In this sample, this clone turned up a few times. The read ends 3 residues shy of where the CDR3 ends; the end is completed using the germline J gene. The rearrangement uses TRBV7-8 and TRBJ2-6; D call uncertain. This CDR3 comprises 15 residues. CDR1 is SGHVS, CDR2 FQNEAQ, per germline. The ends were cut back, 6 bases at V and 0 bases at J, with 9 bases in the middle. CDR3 residues: CASRPISSGANVLTF. Partial CDR3 DNA: TGTGCCAGCAGACCGATCAGCTCTGGGGCCAACGTC. The full variable domain, in which reference TRBV7-8 and TRBJ2-6 provide the parts outside the CDR3, is GAGVSQSPRYKVAKRGQDVALRCDPISGHVSLFWYQQALGQGPEFLTYFQNEAQLDKSGLPSDRFFAERPEGSVSTLKIQRTQQEDSAVYLCASRPISSGANVLTFGAGSRLTVL.

This clone was picked up many times. The read finishes 3 residues shy of the CDR3 end, and the germline J gene is used to complete it. The rearrangement uses TRBV10-3 and TRBJ1-1, with 9 bases that match TRBD1. Germline V lookup: CDR1 ENHRY, CDR2 SYGVKD. The CDR3 sequence is 15 residues long. The J segment lost 5 bases and the V segment lost 4 bases, leaving 8 bases of the junction unmatched. CDR3: CAISGATGGMTEAFF. The covered CDR3 bases are TGTGCCATCAGTGGGGCAACAGGGGGCATGACTGAA.

This clone is termed medium-sized. The DNA ends 3 residues before the CDR3 does, and the rest of the CDR3 is filled in from the germline J gene. The chain links TRBV19 to TRBJ2-1; D remains ambiguous. CDR3 length: 15 residues. The germline V and J ends were trimmed by 1 base and 2 bases, with 9 bases remaining between them. Germline values: CDR1 LNHDA, CDR2 SQIVND (reference sequence). The part of the CDR3 DNA that was read is TGTGCCAGTAGTATAGCGGCAGGCCCCTACAATGAG. The encoded protein is CASSIAAGPYNE. The whole CDR3 protein reads CASSIAAGPYNEQFF.

Worth noting for this clone: The read is 3 residues too short to cover the CDR3 end, so that end is filled in from the germline J gene. The chain has TRBV20-1 and TRBJ2-3; TRBD2 matches at 7 bases. The junction had 10 bases not matched to a gene; V was cut back by 7 bases and J by 6 bases. The CDR3 length is 13 residues. The germline gives CDR1 DFQATT, CDR2 SNEGSKA (reference sequence). The sequenced part of the CDR3 DNA is TGCAGTGTAGAGCGGGACGGGGGGGATACG. This sequence encodes CSVERDGGDT. The CDR3 in its entirety is CSVERDGGDTQYF.

This clone has a count of ten or more. Read coverage stops 3 residues before the CDR3 terminus; the germline J gene supplies the remainder. V and J are TRBV5-1 and TRBJ2-5, with TRBD1 matching 8 bases. The CDR3 length is 15 residues. The V gene's germline CDR1 is SGHRS and CDR2 YFSETQ. Trimming removed 0 bases from V and 4 bases from J; junction bases left unmatched: 5. CDR3 amino acids: CASSLGFDRGETQYF. The CDR3 bases that were read are TGCGCCAGCAGCTTGGGTTTTGACAGGGGAGAGACC.

This clone was counted only a few times. The read ends 3 residues before the CDR3 terminus; that terminus is restored from the germline J gene. The chain recombines TRBV10-3 with TRBJ2-7; 11 bases are a match to TRBD1. V lost 6 bases to trimming and J lost 3 bases; unmatched junction nucleotides: 16. Germline CDR1 ENHRY, CDR2 SYGVKD. The length of the CDR3 is 18 residues. Incomplete CDR3 DNA: TGTGCCATCAGGGGGACAGGGGGGCGGACTAGCCTAGGCTACGAG. Protein product: CAIRGTGGRTSLGYE. The whole CDR3 reads CAIRGTGGRTSLGYEQYF.

In its sample, this clone was seen many times. The CDR3 sequence is CASSRDRRNTGELFF. CDR3 DNA (partial): TGTGCCAGCAGCCGGGACAGGCGGAACACCGGGGAG. The V and J genes are TRBV7-2 and TRBJ2-2; 8 bases are a match to TRBD1. Read coverage stops 3 residues before the CDR3 terminus; the germline J gene supplies the remainder. Germline V lookup: CDR1 SGHTA, CDR2 FQGNSA. V dropped 5 bases and J dropped 1; count of bases not matched to a gene: 3. This CDR3 contains 15 residues.

Relative to its sample, this clone is medium-sized (0.01 to 0.1%). The CDR3 goes on 3 residues after the read ends, and that part is filled in from the germline J gene. The chain couples TRBV30 to TRBJ2-2, with 8 bases identical to TRBD1. There are 14 residues in the CDR3. Germline loops: CDR1 GTSNPN, CDR2 SVGIG (reference sequence). Germline trimming cut 1 base from V and 3 bases from J; bases unmatched to any gene: 1. Incomplete CDR3 DNA: TGTGCCTGGAGTGCGACAGGGGACACCGGGGAG. Amino acids: CAWSATGDTGE. The whole CDR3 region reads CAWSATGDTGELFF.

Judged by abundance, this clone is medium-sized (0.01 to 0.1%). The DNA ends 3 residues before the CDR3 does, and the rest of the CDR3 is filled in from the germline J gene. This sequence joins TRBV30 and TRBJ2-1; 12 bases are a match to TRBD2. Trimming at V came to 0 bases and at J to 6 bases, leaving 15 bases not matched to a gene. The CDR3 consists of 19 residues. Per the germline V gene, CDR1 is GTSNPN and CDR2 is SVGIG (reference sequence). This CDR3 reads CAWSVLELAGGFSPNEQFF. Partial CDR3 DNA: TGTGCCTGGAGTGTACTTGAACTAGCGGGAGGATTTTCCCCCAATGAG.

On this clone: The read halts 3 residues ahead of the CDR3 end, with the missing end drawn from the germline J gene. This rearrangement joins TRBV19 to TRBJ2-1; D is possibly TRBD1 (6 bases). V shed 1 base and J shed 4 bases, with 11 bases lying between them. CDR1 LNHDA and CDR2 SQIVND come from the germline V gene (reference sequence). CDR3 size: 15 residues. The sequenced CDR3 bases are TGTGCCAGTAGTATAGGAAACAGGGAGTACAATGAG. It specifies CASSIGNREYNE. The full CDR3 is CASSIGNREYNEQFF.

As for this clone: The read falls 3 residues short of the CDR3 end, and the missing part is taken from the germline J gene. The chain couples TRBV2 to TRBJ1-5; D ambiguous. CDR3 length equals 14 residues. The germline CDR1 and CDR2 sequences are SNHLY and FYNNEI. V was cut by 3 bases and J by 1 base, with 7 bases left in between. The CDR3 is CASSDFGSNQPQHF. The DNA read from the CDR3 is TGTGCCAGCAGTGACTTTGGCAGCAATCAGCCC.

This clone is medium-sized (0.01 to 0.1%) by share. The DNA ends 3 residues before the CDR3 does, and the rest of the CDR3 is filled in from the germline J gene. The rearrangement joins TRBV20-1 to TRBJ1-6, with 7 positions matching TRBD1. Unmatched junction bases numbered 13, after V lost 5 bases and J lost 9 bases. CDR3 size: 15 residues. Germline lookup yields CDR1 DFQATT and CDR2 SNEGSKA (reference sequence). The part of the CDR3 DNA that was read is TGCAGTGCTGCGAAGGGAGGACAGGCCGGTTCACCC. Encoded protein: CSAAKGGQAGSP. The CDR3 in its entirety is CSAAKGGQAGSPLHF.

Comments on this clone: Read coverage stops 3 residues before the CDR3 terminus; the germline J gene supplies the remainder. V is TRBV5-1 and J is TRBJ2-3, with 8 bases lining up with TRBD2. Germline V gene sequence: CDR1 SGHRS, CDR2 YFSETQ. The junction had 5 bases not matched to a gene; V was cut back by 0 bases and J by 2 bases. CDR3 size: 16 residues. CDR3 DNA (partial): TGCGCCAGCAGCTTGGGGCTAGCGGGTTTCACAGATACG. Its protein product is CASSLGLAGFTDT. In full, the CDR3 reads CASSLGLAGFTDTQYF.

This clone was recorded many times. Read sequence stops 3 residues before the CDR3 end, and the germline J gene provides the missing end. The chain is built from TRBV27 and TRBJ1-4; a weak D match, TRBD1 (6 bases). The CDR3 loop spans 14 amino acids. In germline, CDR1 is MNHEY, CDR2 SMNVEV (reference sequence). V shed 3 bases and J shed 7 bases, with 12 bases lying between them. The chain's CDR3 is CASSFQGIGEKLFF. The part of the CDR3 DNA that was read is TGTGCCAGCAGTTTTCAGGGGATAGGTGAAAAA.

This clone was observed a few times. The read is 3 residues too short to cover the CDR3 end, so that end is filled in from the germline J gene. V and J are TRBV5-6 and TRBJ2-7; no definite D call. Looked up from germline, CDR1 is SGHDT and CDR2 is YYEEEE. Trimming pared 1 base from V and 1 base from J, leaving 9 bases between. There are 14 residues in the CDR3. CDR3 region: CASSLNPESYEQYF. The sequenced part of the CDR3 DNA is TGTGCCAGCAGCTTGAATCCAGAGTCCTACGAG. Full variable domain (missing parts from reference TRBV5-6 and TRBJ2-7): DAGVTQSPTHLIKTRGQQVTLRCSPKSGHDTVSWYQQALGQGPQFIFQYYEEEERQRGNFPDRFSGHQFPNYSSELNVNALLLGDSALYLCASSLNPESYEQYFGPGTRLTVT.

Note on this clone: The CDR3 end is not reached by the read, which stops 3 residues before it; the germline J gene fills it in. The V gene is TRBV7-2, the J gene TRBJ2-1, with 7 bases aligning to TRBD1. V was pared by 4 bases and J by 9 bases, with 12 bases of the junction left unmatched. The CDR3 sequence is 15 residues long. Germline V lookup: CDR1 SGHTA, CDR2 FQGNSA. CDR3 bases read: TGTGCCAGCAGCTCCCGACAGGGAAATTTGATTGAG. Its protein is CASSSRQGNLIE. The entire CDR3 sequence reads CASSSRQGNLIEQFF.

This clone is medium-sized (0.01 to 0.1%) within its sample. The read comes to an end 3 residues before the CDR3 does, leaving the germline J gene to fill in the end. The V call is TRBV5-6, the J call TRBJ2-2; D not certain. The CDR3 spans 15 residues. Trimming cost V 0 bases and J 2 bases, with 8 bases left between them. Per germline, CDR1 SGHDT and CDR2 YYEEEE. The sequenced part of the CDR3 DNA is TGTGCCAGCAGCTTGGTTAGAGCTAACACCGGGGAG. Amino acid sequence: CASSLVRANTGE. The CDR3 reads in full as CASSLVRANTGELFF.

This clone has at least ten counts. The read stops 3 residues short of the end of the CDR3; the missing end is completed from the germline J gene. V is TRBV7-9 and J is TRBJ1-2; no firm D call. The CDR3 is 11 residues long. CDR1 and CDR2 (germline): SEHNR, FQNEAQ (reference sequence). The part of the CDR3 DNA that was read is TGTGCCAGCAGCTCGGCAGGAATA. This sequence encodes CASSSAGI. The complete CDR3 sequence is CASSSAGIYTF.

The sample holds many counts of this clone. The CDR3 is cut off 3 residues early in the read; its end comes from the germline J gene. The genes are TRBV6-2 or TRBV6-3 and TRBJ2-5; 7 positions agree with TRBD2. Germline CDR1 reads MNHEY; CDR2 reads SVGEGT. V lost 10 bases to trimming and J lost 3 bases; unmatched junction nucleotides: 8. The CDR3 sequence is 13 residues long. The CDR3 protein is CATMGLAEETQYF. The covered CDR3 bases are TGTGCCACCATGGGGCTAGCGGAAGAGACC.

This clone occurred many times. Coverage ceases 3 residues before the CDR3 finishes, and the germline J gene fills in the end. This rearrangement joins TRBV30 to TRBJ1-2, with D hard to call. This CDR3 contains 15 residues. Germline values: CDR1 GTSNPN, CDR2 SVGIG (reference sequence). V dropped 0 bases and J dropped 0 bases, with 11 bases sitting between them. This CDR3 reads CAWSVTSLANYGYTF. Partial CDR3 DNA: TGTGCCTGGAGTGTAACGAGTTTAGCTAACTATGGC.

There are a few counts of this clone. The read is 3 residues too short to cover the CDR3 end, so that end is filled in from the germline J gene. This chain links TRBV20-1 with TRBJ2-1; TRBD2 aligns across 12 bases. The junction had 5 bases not matched to a gene; V was cut back by 1 base and J by 7 bases. In germline, CDR1 is DFQATT, CDR2 SNEGSKA (reference sequence). The CDR3 is 15 amino acids. CDR3 sequence reads: CSARVATSGSNEQFF. Partial CDR3 DNA: TGCAGTGCTAGAGTCGCGACTAGCGGGAGTAATGAG.

This clone was observed at least ten times. CDR3 region: CASRLWTGSETQYF. The CDR3 bases that were read are TGTGCCAGCAGACTCTGGACAGGATCGGAGACC. The chain has TRBV6-2 or TRBV6-3 and TRBJ2-5; the match to TRBD1 covers 7 bases. The read gets to within 3 residues of the CDR3 end, and the germline J gene fills in the rest. Germline V gene lookup returns CDR1 MNHEY and CDR2 SVGEGT. With 6 bases clipped from V and 5 bases from J, the junction kept 9 bases outside the gene matches. This CDR3 spans 14 amino acids.